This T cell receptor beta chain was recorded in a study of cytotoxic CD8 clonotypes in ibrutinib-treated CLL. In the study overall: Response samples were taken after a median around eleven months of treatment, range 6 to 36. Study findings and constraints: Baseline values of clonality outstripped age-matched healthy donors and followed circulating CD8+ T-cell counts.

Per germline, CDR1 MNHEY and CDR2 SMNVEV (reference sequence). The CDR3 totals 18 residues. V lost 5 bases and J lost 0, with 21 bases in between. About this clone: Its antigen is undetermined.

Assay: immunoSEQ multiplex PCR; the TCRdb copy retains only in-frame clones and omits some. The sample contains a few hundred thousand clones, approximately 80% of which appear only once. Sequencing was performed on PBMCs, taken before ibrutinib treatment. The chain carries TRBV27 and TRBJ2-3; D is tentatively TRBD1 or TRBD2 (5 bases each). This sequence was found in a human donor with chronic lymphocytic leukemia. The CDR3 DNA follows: TGTGCCAGCAGTCCACTGAGAGGGGACCGGGACAGCACAGATACGCAGTATTTT. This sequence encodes CASSPLRGDRDSTDTQYF.